The following is a T cell receptor beta chain sequence with its context. The antigen is unknown. This sample was taken from a study of graft-versus-host responses after intestinal transplantation. As for the study in general: Anti-thymocyte globulin served as induction for all recipients, who then took tacrolimus and steroids for about three years.

The CDR3 sequence is 14 residues long. Germline values: CDR1 SGHRS, CDR2 YFSETQ. V was pared by 4 bases and J by 8 bases, with 10 bases of the junction left unmatched. The study, taken as a whole, reports: Within the allografts of patients who had graft-donor T cell macrochimerism, graft-versus-host to host-versus-graft clonal ratios were high.

TCRdb's table, derived via immunoSEQ multiplex PCR, lists solely in-frame clones and lacks some. Among roughly 69,000 clones listed, more than 90% were seen once. Here the sequenced sample was unstimulated CD8+ T cells sorted from spleen or lymph node cells, taken before transplant. This receptor was obtained from a human donor who was the organ donor for an intestinal transplant. The chain uses TRBV5-1 and TRBJ1-1, with TRBD1 matching 8 bases. The CDR3 loop is CASSTGQGQTEAFF. CDR3 DNA: TGCGCCAGCAGCACCGGACAGGGCCAGACGGAAGCTTTCTTT. Full variable domain (rest looked up from reference TRBV5-1 and TRBJ1-1): KAGVTQTPRYLIKTRGQQVTLSCSPISGHRSVSWYQQTPGQGLQFLFEYFSETQRNKGNFPGRFSGRQFSNSRSEMNVSTLELGDSALYLCASSTGQGQTEAFFGQGTRLTVV.